These 17 T cell receptor beta chains share one sample of origin, sequenced in a study of shared clonotypes between healthy human individuals. The protocol was immunoSEQ multiplex PCR, while the TCRdb copy is restricted to in-frame clones and leaves out a portion. The sample includes around 700,000 clones, roughly 73% of them seen just once. Input material: memory CD4+ T cells sorted from blood. Documented subset: CD45RA-negative fraction. The receptors stem from a woman aged 25 to 45 in good health.

The chain employs TRBV9 and TRBJ2-5; 12 bases line up with TRBD2. J was trimmed by 6 bases and V by 3 bases; bases with no gene match: 6. Germline-derived CDR1 and CDR2 are SGDLS and YYNGEE. The length of the CDR3 is 15 residues. CDR3 nucleotides: TGTGCCAGCAGCGAATCTAGCGGGAGGGGAAAGACCCAGTACTTC. Amino acid sequence: CASSESSGRGKTQYF.

The chain recombines TRBV28 with TRBJ1-2, with D possibly being TRBD1 (6 bases). Looked up from germline, CDR1 is MDHEN and CDR2 is SYDVKM. The CDR3 loop spans 14 amino acids. The V and J ends lost 7 bases and 5 bases respectively, with 17 bases between them. Here the CDR3 reads CASTPQGRTYGYTF. Written as DNA, the CDR3 is TGTGCCAGCACACCACAGGGCCGAACTTATGGCTACACCTTC.

V and J are TRBV28 and TRBJ1-5; unclear D gene. The length of the CDR3 is 14 residues. The germline V gene has CDR1 MDHEN and CDR2 SYDVKM. V shed 7 bases and J shed 0 bases, with 10 bases lying between them. CDR3 nucleotide sequence: TGTGCCAGCACTCCCTCTTATAGCAATCAGCCCCAGCATTTT. Translating it yields CASTPSYSNQPQHF.

V usage is TRBV4-2 and J usage is TRBJ2-1, with TRBD2 identical over 8 bases. Germline V CDR1 and CDR2: LGHNA, YNFKEQ. V was clipped by 0 bases and J by 0 bases; unmatched bases: 4. CDR3 length equals 17 residues. The DNA for the CDR3 is TGTGCCAGCAGCCAAGACCCAAGCGGGAGCTCCTACAATGAGCAGTTCTTC. Its translation is CASSQDPSGSSYNEQFF.

V usage is TRBV28 and J usage is TRBJ2-3; 10 bases are shared with TRBD2. Germline V CDR1 and CDR2: MDHEN, SYDVKM. V shed 5 bases and J 0 bases; nucleotides not matched to a gene: 2. The CDR3 runs 15 residues. The CDR3, as DNA: TGTGCCAGCAGTGGACTAGCGGCTAGCACAGATACGCAGTATTTT. This sequence encodes CASSGLAASTDTQYF.

V usage is TRBV6-5 and J usage is TRBJ1-3, with no clear D. The CDR3 runs 16 residues. Trimming removed 0 bases from V and 4 bases from J, with 13 bases in between. CDR1 is MNHEY, CDR2 SVGAGI, per germline. Here the CDR3 DNA reads TGTGCCAGCAGTTACTCGAGACGGGGTCTGGGAAACACCATATATTTT. Amino acids: CASSYSRRGLGNTIYF.

Worth noting for this clone: It may be a read error: a sequence one base away is much more abundant. Other DNA sequences within the sample encode an identical CDR3. The chain employs TRBV14 and TRBJ2-6, with unresolved D. From germline, CDR1 is SGHDN and CDR2 FVKESK. The CDR3 totals 16 residues. V was pared by 1 base and J by 0 bases, with 7 bases between. CDR3 region: CASSQGGYSGANVLTF. In DNA form, the CDR3 reads TGTGCCAGCAGCCAAGGGGGTTACTCTGGGGCCAACGTCCTGACTTTC.

Here the CDR3 reads CASASDRGNYGYTF. For the CDR3, the DNA is TGTGCCAGCGCATCGGACAGGGGAAACTATGGCTACACCTTC. The chain is built from TRBV2 and TRBJ1-2, with 9 bases lining up with TRBD1. From germline, CDR1 is SNHLY and CDR2 FYNNEI. This CDR3 region has 14 residues. The J segment lost 2 bases and the V segment lost 8 bases, leaving 6 bases of the junction unmatched.

This chain connects TRBV11-2 to TRBJ2-7, with a possible D match to TRBD2 (6 bases). The germline V and J ends were trimmed by 6 bases and 2 bases, with 11 bases remaining between them. CDR3 length equals 13 residues. Germline V gene sequence: CDR1 SGHAT, CDR2 FQNNGV. CDR3 amino acids: CASRSTRTYEQYF. The CDR3 nucleotides read TGTGCCAGCAGGTCGACTAGAACCTACGAGCAGTACTTC. The whole variable domain, filled in from reference TRBV11-2 and TRBJ2-7, reads EAGVAQSPRYKIIEKRQSVAFWCNPISGHATLYWYQQILGQGPKLLIQFQNNGVVDDSQLPKDRFSAERLKGVDSTLKIQPAKLEDSAVYLCASRSTRTYEQYFGPGTRLTVT.

J is TRBJ1-5 and V is TRBV6-1; D uncertain. Germline CDR1 is MNHNS and CDR2 is SASEGT. The CDR3 is 13 amino acids. V was trimmed by 6 bases and J by 0 bases, leaving 6 bases between them. The CDR3 loop reads CASRYYSNQPQHF. DNA of the CDR3: TGTGCCAGCAGGTACTATAGCAATCAGCCCCAGCATTTT.

The chain links TRBV4-1 to TRBJ1-1; D is possibly TRBD1 (5 bases). CDR3 length: 14 amino acids. Germline CDR1 is MGHRA and CDR2 is YSYEKL. Trimming stripped 5 bases from V and 1 base from J, with 11 bases between. CDR3 amino acids: CASSDLTGNTEAFF. CDR3 in DNA: TGCGCCAGCAGCGATCTAACAGGGAACACTGAAGCTTTCTTT.

The V gene is TRBV28, the J gene TRBJ2-4; D is undetermined. Germline-derived CDR1 and CDR2 are MDHEN and SYDVKM. CDR3 size: 14 residues. V gave up 2 bases and J gave up 8 bases, with 13 bases separating them. The CDR3 loop reads CASSLTAWADIQYF. CDR3 in DNA: TGTGCCAGCAGTTTAACGGCCTGGGCTGACATTCAGTACTTC. Combining the CDR3 with reference TRBV28 and TRBJ2-4 gives the whole variable domain DVKVTQSSRYLVKRTGEKVFLECVQDMDHENMFWYRQDPGLGLRLIYFSYDVKMKEKGDIPEGYSVSREKKERFSLILESASTNQTSMYLCASSLTAWADIQYFGAGTRLSVL.

A single count supports this clone. This sequence joins TRBV28 and TRBJ2-3, with TRBD2 matching 7 bases. This CDR3 is 14 amino acids long. CDR1 MDHEN and CDR2 SYDVKM come from the germline V gene. With V trimmed by 3 bases and J by 5 bases, 5 bases remained unmatched. The chain's CDR3 is CASSLDSSGDTQYF. CDR3 bases: TGTGCCAGCAGTTTGGATTCTAGCGGAGATACGCAGTATTTT.

In its sample, this clone was seen a few times. V gene TRBV6-4 combines with J gene TRBJ2-1, with D perhaps assigned TRBD1 or TRBD2 (5 bases each). The CDR3 loop spans 16 amino acids. CDR1 is MRHNA, CDR2 SNTAGT, per germline. V lost 5 bases and J lost 4, with 18 bases in between. The CDR3 sequence: CASSPPRGVLYNEQFF. CDR3 coding DNA: TGTGCCAGCAGTCCACCTAGAGGGGTCTTATACAATGAGCAGTTCTTC.

This chain uses TRBV19 with TRBJ2-3; 9 bases are a match to TRBD2. The CDR3 spans 15 residues. CDR1 is LNHDA, CDR2 SQIVND, per germline (reference sequence). Trimming cost V 3 bases and J 2 bases; bases outside gene matches: 3. The CDR3 sequence is CASSMPSGNTDTQYF. CDR3 DNA: TGTGCCAGTAGTATGCCTAGCGGGAACACAGATACGCAGTATTTT.

The V and J genes are TRBV6-1 and TRBJ2-5; 9 nucleotides line up with TRBD1. The trim removed 5 bases at V and 2 bases at J, leaving 6 bases unmatched. The CDR3 is made up of 15 amino acids. Germline-derived CDR1 and CDR2 are MNHNS and SASEGT. The CDR3 DNA reads TGTGCCAGCAGTAGACAGGGGGGGATTCAAGAGACCCAGTACTTC. Protein product: CASSRQGGIQETQYF.

In DNA, the CDR3 is TGCAGCGTTATGCAGGGGAACACTGAAGCTTTCTTT. Its translation: CSVMQGNTEAFF. V gene TRBV29-1 combines with J gene TRBJ1-1, with D possibly matching TRBD1 (5 bases). Germline V CDR1 and CDR2: SQVTM, ANQGSEA. The CDR3 extends over 12 amino acids. V lost 5 bases to trimming and J lost 1 base, with 8 bases between them.